This passage covers 20 T cell receptor beta chains from one sample sequenced in a study of blood T cell repertoires in COVID-19. Assay used: immunoSEQ multiplex PCR; TCRdb lists only in-frame clones, some missing. The table has tens of thousands of clones, 88% seen once. Material: peripheral blood. These receptor sequences come from a human donor in a cohort sampled during active COVID-19.

The chain carries TRBV2 and TRBJ1-2; TRBD1 is a possible D gene (6 bases). The CDR3 runs to 13 residues. Trimming took 5 bases from V and 7 from J, leaving 14 bases between them. CDR1 is SNHLY and CDR2 is FYNNEI in the germline V gene. The CDR3, as DNA: TGTGCCAGCAGTTTAGACAGGCGGCGTGGCTACACCTTC. It yields the protein CASSLDRRRGYTF.

The chain recombines TRBV7-6 with TRBJ2-7, with 8 bases aligning to TRBD2. Germline V gives CDR1 SGHVS, CDR2 FNYEAQ. The V gene end was trimmed by 4 bases and the J gene end by 3 bases; junction bases not matched to a gene: 14. CDR3 size: 17 residues. The CDR3 bases are TGTGCCAGCAGCTCCCTCTCCATGTCGGGGGGGGGCTACGAGCAGTACTTC. This codes for CASSSLSMSGGGYEQYF.

This chain joins TRBV11-2 and TRBJ1-2; D perhaps matches TRBD1 (6 bases). Germline V lookup: CDR1 SGHAT, CDR2 FQNNGV. Trimming left V 1 base short and J 6 bases short, with 15 bases between. The CDR3 sequence is 15 residues long. The DNA for the CDR3 is TGTGCCAGCAGCTTAGTGGGGCAGGGGCTGGATGGCTACACCTTC. As protein: CASSLVGQGLDGYTF.

The chain recombines TRBV10-3 with TRBJ2-3, with 7 positions matching TRBD2. V was clipped by 2 bases and J by 1 base; unmatched bases: 6. Looked up from germline, CDR1 is ENHRY and CDR2 is SYGVKD. The CDR3 covers 16 residues. The CDR3 DNA is TGTGCCATCAGTGAGACGGCTAGCGGTCGCACAGATACGCAGTATTTT. This translates into CAISETASGRTDTQYF.

CDR3 coding DNA: TGTGCCAGCAGTGTAGGGGACTATAATTCACCCCTCCACTTT. Translating gives CASSVGDYNSPLHF. This rearrangement joins TRBV2 to TRBJ1-6, with D tentatively TRBD1 (5 bases). This CDR3 region has 14 residues. Trimming left V 4 bases short and J 3 bases short, with 7 bases between. Germline CDR1 SNHLY, CDR2 FYNNEI.

The rearrangement uses TRBV5-8 and TRBJ2-1, with TRBD2 matching 15 bases. This CDR3 spans 17 amino acids. Germline CDR1 SGHTS, CDR2 YDEGEE. With V trimmed by 4 bases and J by 4 bases, 6 bases remained unmatched. CDR3 sequence reads: CASSLGTSGRQYNEQFF. DNA of the CDR3: TGTGCCAGCAGCCTAGGGACTAGCGGGAGGCAATACAATGAGCAGTTCTTC.

V gene TRBV4-1 combines with J gene TRBJ2-7; possibly TRBD1 for D (5 bases). The germline CDR1 and CDR2 sequences are MGHRA and YSYEKL. CDR3 size: 14 residues. The V end was cut by 2 bases, the J end by 1 base, with 9 bases between. CDR3 sequence: CASSQRGLSYEQYF. CDR3 in DNA: TGCGCCAGCAGCCAAAGGGGTTTATCCTACGAGCAGTACTTC.

The gene calls are TRBV18 and TRBJ2-3; possibly TRBD1 for D (7 bases). CDR1 is KGHSH and CDR2 is LQKENI in the germline V gene. V lost 2 bases, J lost 1 base, and 13 bases lay in between. The CDR3 extends over 16 amino acids. The CDR3 region is CASSPFSGQGTDTQYF. The CDR3 coding sequence is TGTGCCAGCTCACCATTTAGCGGACAGGGCACAGATACGCAGTATTTT.

The CDR3 protein is CASSLSSGRSTDTQYF. CDR3 DNA sequence: TGTGCCAGCAGTCTTTCTAGCGGGAGGTCCACAGATACGCAGTATTTT. The V and J genes are TRBV7-2 and TRBJ2-3; TRBD2 matches at 11 bases. The CDR3 contains 16 residues. CDR1 SGHTA and CDR2 FQGNSA come from the germline V gene. Germline trimming cut 6 bases from V and 2 bases from J; bases unmatched to any gene: 7.

The chain joins TRBV12-3 or TRBV12-4 to TRBJ2-3; D is uncertain. The length of the CDR3 is 12 residues. Trimming stripped 5 bases from V and 8 bases from J, with 11 bases between. The CDR3 loop is CASSADGGTQYF. The CDR3 DNA follows: TGTGCCAGCAGTGCGGATGGCGGTACGCAGTATTTT.

This rearrangement joins TRBV2 to TRBJ2-7; weak D call: TRBD2 (5 bases). V lost 1 base and J 2 bases, leaving 6 bases between the germline ends. Germline V CDR1 and CDR2: SNHLY, FYNNEI. The CDR3 contains 13 residues. The DNA of the CDR3 is TGTGCCAGCAGTGAAGTAGCGACCTACGAGCAGTACTTC. It encodes CASSEVATYEQYF.

The chain employs TRBV6-5 and TRBJ1-5; tentative D call: TRBD1 (5 bases). This CDR3 region has 14 residues. CDR1 and CDR2 from the germline V gene are MNHEY and SVGAGI. V dropped 6 bases and J dropped 6 bases, with 15 bases sitting between them. CDR3 in DNA: TGTGCCAGCAGCTACGGGGGGGGTGGTCAGCCCCAGCATTTT. Translation: CASSYGGGGQPQHF.

The chain joins TRBV6-2 or TRBV6-3 to TRBJ2-7; TRBD1 matches at 8 bases. J gave up 2 bases and V 4 bases, and 10 bases lay outside the gene matches. CDR1 and CDR2 from the germline V gene are MNHEY and SVGEGT. CDR3 length: 16 amino acids. The CDR3 bases are TGTGCCAGCAGTTCTTTCGGCACAGGGGGAACCTACGAGCAGTACTTC. This gives the protein CASSSFGTGGTYEQYF.

This clone was recorded once. The CDR3 protein is CASSEGGRYYEQYF. CDR3 nucleotides: TGTGCCAGCAGTGAAGGAGGAAGATACTACGAGCAGTACTTC. V and J are TRBV2 and TRBJ2-7, with D uncertain. This CDR3 spans 14 amino acids. V was shortened by 1 base and J by 3 bases, with 10 bases between the two germline ends. Germline CDR1 reads SNHLY; CDR2 reads FYNNEI.

This chain's CDR3 is CASSIGDRGTGELFF. The CDR3 DNA sequence: TGTGCCAGTAGTATAGGGGACAGGGGCACCGGGGAGCTGTTTTTT. V gene TRBV19 combines with J gene TRBJ2-2, with 10 positions matching TRBD1. CDR3 size: 15 residues. Germline values: CDR1 LNHDA, CDR2 SQIVND (reference sequence). The J segment lost 4 bases and the V segment lost 1 base, leaving 0 bases of the junction unmatched.

The chain links TRBV27 to TRBJ1-1, with 8 nucleotides matching TRBD1. CDR3 length: 13 residues. Germline-derived CDR1 and CDR2 are MNHEY and SMNVEV (reference sequence). J was trimmed by 4 bases and V by 6 bases; bases with no gene match: 4. In DNA, the CDR3 is TGTGCCAGCAGAAGGGGACAGGCCACTGAAGCTTTCTTT. Translation: CASRRGQATEAFF.

The rearrangement links TRBV4-3 to TRBJ2-2; the D is unclear. The germline V and J ends were trimmed by 3 bases and 3 bases, with 8 bases remaining between them. This CDR3 is 14 amino acids long. CDR1 and CDR2 from the germline V gene are LGHNA and YSLEER. The CDR3 DNA is TGCGCCAGCAGCCAGCACTTAGACACCGGGGAGCTGTTTTTT. Protein: CASSQHLDTGELFF.

This sequence joins TRBV15 and TRBJ1-5; D not certain. CDR3 length: 14 residues. Trimming left V 7 bases short and J 8 bases short, with 18 bases between. Germline values: CDR1 LNHNV, CDR2 YYDKDF (reference sequence). CDR3 sequence reads: CATTLGGGDEPQHF. CDR3 sequence (DNA): TGTGCCACCACCTTGGGTGGCGGGGATGAGCCCCAGCATTTT.

This sequence joins TRBV2 and TRBJ2-3, with TRBD1 identical over 9 bases. Germline V gives CDR1 SNHLY, CDR2 FYNNEI. The CDR3 has 15 amino acids. The ends lost 6 bases at V and 0 bases at J; junction bases unmatched: 4. DNA of the CDR3: TGTGCCAGCAGGGGGACAGGGTTTAGCACAGATACGCAGTATTTT. It specifies CASRGTGFSTDTQYF.

V gene TRBV12-5 combines with J gene TRBJ2-7; a weak D match, TRBD2 (5 bases). Per the germline V gene, CDR1 is LGHNT and CDR2 is FRNRAP. Trimming removed 1 base from V and 2 bases from J, with 6 bases in between. The CDR3 spans 13 residues. The CDR3 spells CASGLGGTYEQYF. The CDR3 DNA sequence: TGTGCTAGTGGTTTGGGAGGGACCTACGAGCAGTACTTC.